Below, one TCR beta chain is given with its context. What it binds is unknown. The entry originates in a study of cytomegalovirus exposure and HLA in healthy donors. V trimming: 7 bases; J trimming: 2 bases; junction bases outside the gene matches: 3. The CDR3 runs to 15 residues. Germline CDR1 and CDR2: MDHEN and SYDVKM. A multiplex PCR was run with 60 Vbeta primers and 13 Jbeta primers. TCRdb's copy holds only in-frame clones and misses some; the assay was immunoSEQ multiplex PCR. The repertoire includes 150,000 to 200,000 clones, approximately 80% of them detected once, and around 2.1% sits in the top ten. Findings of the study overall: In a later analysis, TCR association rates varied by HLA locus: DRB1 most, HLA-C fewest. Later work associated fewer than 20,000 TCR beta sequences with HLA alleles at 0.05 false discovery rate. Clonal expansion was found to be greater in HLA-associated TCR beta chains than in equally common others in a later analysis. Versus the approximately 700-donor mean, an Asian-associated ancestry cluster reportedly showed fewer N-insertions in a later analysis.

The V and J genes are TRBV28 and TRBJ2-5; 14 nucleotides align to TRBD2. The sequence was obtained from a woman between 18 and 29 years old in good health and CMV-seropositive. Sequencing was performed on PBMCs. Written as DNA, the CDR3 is TGTGCCAGCAAAGGGACTAGCGGGGGACAAGAGACCCAGTACTTC. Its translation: CASKGTSGGQETQYF.